The T cell receptor beta chain described here comes from a study of beta chain features in type 1 diabetes. Study outcomes and limitations: All four CD4+ subsets from Type 1 diabetes patients carried moderately but significantly shorter TCRB CDR3s. PCR might favor shorter templates, but any such skew would affect patients and controls equally. Researchers reported that naive, central memory and Treg TCRB repertoires appeared more similar in patients than in healthy donors.

This clone was picked up a small number of times. Its specificity is unknown. cDNA synthesis used the whole RNA isolate, giving expressed TCRB sequences. TCRdb keeps only in-frame clones here, not all; method: immunoSEQ multiplex PCR. Among some 290,000 clones listed, 14% were seen once. CDR3 length: 14 amino acids. Trimming removed 4 bases from V and 7 bases from J; junction bases left unmatched: 7. Germline V gene lookup returns CDR1 LGHNA and CDR2 YNFKEQ. J is TRBJ2-1 and V is TRBV4-2; TRBD2 agrees at 7 bases. The sequencing input was naive CD4+ T cells from blood. This clonotype was obtained from a young man with type 1 diabetes. The CDR3 loop reads CASSLAVGGNEQFF. The CDR3 nucleotides read TGTGCCAGCAGCCTCGCCGTGGGAGGGAATGAGCAGTTCTTC.